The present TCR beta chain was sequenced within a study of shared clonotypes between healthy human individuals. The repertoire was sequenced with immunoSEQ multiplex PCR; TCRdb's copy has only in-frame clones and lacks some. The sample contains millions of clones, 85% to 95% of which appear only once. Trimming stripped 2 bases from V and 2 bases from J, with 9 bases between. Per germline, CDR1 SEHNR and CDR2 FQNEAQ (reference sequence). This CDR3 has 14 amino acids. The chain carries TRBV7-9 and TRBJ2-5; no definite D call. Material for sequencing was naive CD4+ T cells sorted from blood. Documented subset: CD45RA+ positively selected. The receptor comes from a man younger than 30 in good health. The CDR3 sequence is CASSLFPEQETQYF. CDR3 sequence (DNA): TGTGCCAGCAGCTTATTCCCGGAGCAAGAGACCCAGTACTTC. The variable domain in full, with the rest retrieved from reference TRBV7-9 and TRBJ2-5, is DTGVSQNPRHKITKRGQNVTFRCDPISEHNRLYWYRQTLGQGPEFLTYFQNEAQLEKSRLLSDRFSAERPKGSFSTLEIQRTEQGDSAMYLCASSLFPEQETQYFGPGTRLLVL.